A single sample gave rise to the 9 T cell receptor beta chains below, sequenced in a study of T-cell memory formation after mild COVID-19. TCRdb reanalysed the 5' RACE reads using MiXCR and keeps one entry per CDR3 protein. The table lists about 540,000 distinct CDR3 sequences, around 20% of them singletons. The sample consisted of PBMCs or a T cell subset sorted from them (not recorded which). All receptors derive from an adult woman who had mild COVID-19 (a few samples of this study predate the infection). Cell type and time point are not known.

This clonotype was seen more than once but under ten times. The chain employs TRBV5-1 and TRBJ1-2; D unclear. The CDR3 has 12 amino acids. The V and J ends lost 4 bases and 8 bases respectively, with 12 bases between them. Looked up from germline, CDR1 is SGHRS and CDR2 is YFSETQ. DNA for the CDR3: TGCGCCAGCAGCGCGGTCCTAGGGGGCTACACCTTC. It codes for CASSAVLGGYTF. The full variable domain, completed using reference TRBV5-1 and TRBJ1-2, is KAGVTQTPRYLIKTRGQQVTLSCSPISGHRSVSWYQQTPGQGLQFLFEYFSETQRNKGNFPGRFSGRQFSNSRSEMNVSTLELGDSALYLCASSAVLGGYTFGSGTRLTVV.

This clonotype turned up a few times. CDR3 region: CASSLGAGGPVNEQFF. As DNA, the CDR3 is TGTGCCAGCAGCCTGGGCGCGGGAGGGCCGGTCAATGAGCAGTTCTTC. The chain carries TRBV7-3 and TRBJ2-1; 9 nucleotides agree with TRBD2. Germline V CDR1 and CDR2: SGHTA, FQGTGA. The junction had 11 bases not matched to a gene; V was cut back by 5 bases and J by 6 bases. The CDR3 runs 16 residues.

The chain links TRBV5-1 to TRBJ2-2, with D uncertain. The CDR3 sequence is 12 residues long. Germline lookup yields CDR1 SGHRS and CDR2 YFSETQ. V was pared by 2 bases and J by 8 bases, with 7 bases between. CDR3 residues: CASSLLDGELFF. The CDR3 DNA reads TGCGCCAGCAGCTTACTGGATGGGGAGCTGTTTTTT.

In nucleotides, the CDR3 is TGTGCCAGCAGCGTAGCTCAGAGCGGGAGGGCCCATGAGCAGTTCTTC. Its translation: CASSVAQSGRAHEQFF. This sequence joins TRBV9 and TRBJ2-1, with 10 nucleotides matching TRBD2. Trimming cost V 0 bases and J 8 bases; bases outside gene matches: 8. CDR1 and CDR2 (germline): SGDLS, YYNGEE. The CDR3 spans 16 residues.

This clonotype was counted between two and nine times. Written as DNA, the CDR3 is TGTGTTGCGGGACAGACCACAGATACGCAGTATTTT. Translated: CVAGQTTDTQYF. This chain uses TRBV6-2 or TRBV6-3 with TRBJ2-3; possible D gene TRBD1, 7 bases. This CDR3 spans 12 amino acids. Germline CDR1 reads MNHEY; CDR2 reads SVGEGT.

This clonotype was seen more than once but under ten times. V and J are TRBV5-5 and TRBJ2-4; D gene ambiguous. Germline CDR1 SGHKS, CDR2 YYEKEE (reference sequence). This CDR3 contains 16 residues. The V and J ends lost 3 bases and 0 bases respectively, with 13 bases between them. The CDR3 spells CASSSSRRTAKNIQYF. The DNA for the CDR3 is TGTGCCAGCAGCTCTTCCAGGCGTACAGCCAAAAACATTCAGTACTTC.

The V and J genes are TRBV29-1 and TRBJ2-2; 8 bases fit TRBD1. The V gene's germline CDR1 is SQVTM and CDR2 ANQGSEA. The CDR3 is 14 amino acids. The J segment lost 3 bases and the V segment lost 6 bases, leaving 6 bases of the junction unmatched. This CDR3 reads CSVADREDTGELFF. The CDR3 region has the DNA TGCAGCGTCGCGGACAGGGAGGACACCGGGGAGCTGTTTTTT.

This clonotype has at least ten counts. The chain has TRBV2 and TRBJ2-3, with 7 nucleotides matching TRBD1. V lost 4 bases to trimming and J lost 2 bases; unmatched junction nucleotides: 6. Per the germline V gene, CDR1 is SNHLY and CDR2 is FYNNEI. This CDR3 is built from 15 residues. The CDR3 DNA reads as TGTGCCAGCAGTGTCGGGACAGCTCTCACAGATACGCAGTATTTT. Protein sequence: CASSVGTALTDTQYF.

The table lists this clonotype with a few counts. This chain connects TRBV11-2 to TRBJ2-3; 14 nucleotides align to TRBD2. Germline V gene sequence: CDR1 SGHAT, CDR2 FQNNGV. This CDR3 has 18 amino acids. The ends lost 5 bases at V and 0 bases at J; junction bases unmatched: 7. The CDR3 coding sequence is TGTGCCAGCAGCGGCATCGGACTAGCGGGGGGTAGCACAGATACGCAGTATTTT. It specifies CASSGIGLAGGSTDTQYF.